The T cell receptor beta chain described here comes from a study of Graves' ophthalmopathy and Graves' hyperthyroidism. Study information: The study drew peripheral blood at initial diagnosis, before any treatment. Study-wide results and limits: Blood was where most expanded thyroid clonotypes above 0.001 frequency also turned up. Ophthalmopathy versus stable hyperthyroidism: 13-signature model gave roughly 88% sensitivity, 75% to 82% specificity.

Amplification from RNA transcripts yielded the TCR beta CDR3 regions. HTBI-primed first-round RT-PCR preceded second-round multiplex PCR. TCRdb passed the multiplex PCR reads through MiXCR, listing each CDR3 protein once. Of hundreds of thousands of distinct CDR3 sequences in the sample, around a fifth were seen once. With regard to this clonotype: What it binds is not known. One end of the junction does not line up with germline, which may come from a read error.

The germline V gene has CDR1 MNHNS and CDR2 SASEGT. The CDR3 is made up of 14 amino acids. The PBMCs originated from around 10 ml of fresh peripheral blood. This clonotype was obtained from a woman under 30 with stable Graves' hyperthyroidism. Some clones in this sample may be carry-over from other donors' samples. The sample consisted of peripheral blood. The rearrangement links TRBV6-1 to TRBJ1-2; TRBD1 matches 10 bases. CDR3 sequence (DNA): TGTGCCAGCAGATCCCGGGACAGGGGCTATGGCCACACCTTC. It encodes CASRSRDRGYGHTF.